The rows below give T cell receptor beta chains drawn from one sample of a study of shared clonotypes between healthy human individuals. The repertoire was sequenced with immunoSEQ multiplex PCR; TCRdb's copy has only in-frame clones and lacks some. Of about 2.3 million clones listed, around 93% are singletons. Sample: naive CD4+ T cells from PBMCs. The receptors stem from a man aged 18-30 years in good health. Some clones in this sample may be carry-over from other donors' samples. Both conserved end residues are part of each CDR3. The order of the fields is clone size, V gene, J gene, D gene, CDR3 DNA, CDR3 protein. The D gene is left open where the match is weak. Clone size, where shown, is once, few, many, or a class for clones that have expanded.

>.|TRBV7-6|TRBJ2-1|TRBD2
TGTGCCAGCAGCTCCCGGGGGGACGGGGAGCAGTTCTTC
CASSSRGDGEQFF
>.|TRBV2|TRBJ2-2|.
TGTGCCAGCCTGTATGAACAGGTCACCGGGGAGCTGTTTTTT
CASLYEQVTGELFF
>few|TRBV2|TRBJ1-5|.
TGTGCCAGCAGTGAAGCGGTCGATCCGGTACCCCAGCATTTT
CASSEAVDPVPQHF
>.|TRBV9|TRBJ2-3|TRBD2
TGTGCCAGCAGCGCCTGGACTAGCGGGATAACGTTGGATACGCAGTATTTT
CASSAWTSGITLDTQYF
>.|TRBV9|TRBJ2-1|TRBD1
TGTGCCAGCAGCACCAGAGGGGACAGGGGAAATGAGCAGTTCTTC
CASSTRGDRGNEQFF
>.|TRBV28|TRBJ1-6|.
TGTGCCAGCAGTTCCGTGGGGTCACCCCTCCACTTT
CASSSVGSPLHF
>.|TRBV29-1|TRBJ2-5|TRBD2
TGCAGCGTGGGAGGGCAAGAGACCCAGTACTTC
CSVGGQETQYF
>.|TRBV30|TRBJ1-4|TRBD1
TGTGCCTGGAGTGTCAGGGGGGAAAAACTGTTTTTT
CAWSVRGEKLFF
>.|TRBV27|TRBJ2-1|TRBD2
TGTGCCAGCAGAGGACTAGCGGGAAACAAAAACAATGAGCAGTTCTTC
CASRGLAGNKNNEQFF
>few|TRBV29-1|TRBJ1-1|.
TGCAGCGTACGGCAGGGTTTGAACACTGAAGCTTTCTTT
CSVRQGLNTEAFF
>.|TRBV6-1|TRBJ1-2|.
TGTGCCGCCTTTGTCCCGGGGACCGGCGGCTACACCTTC
CAAFVPGTGGYTF
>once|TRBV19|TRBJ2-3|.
TGTGCCAGTAGTATAAAACGGCGCACAGATACGCAGTATTTT
CASSIKRRTDTQYF
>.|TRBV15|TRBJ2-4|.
TGTGCCACCAGCAGAGTTGGCGCTCTAGCCAAAAACATTCAGTACTTC
CATSRVGALAKNIQYF
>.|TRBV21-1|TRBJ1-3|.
TGTGCCAGCAGCAAAGGAGGGTCCACACGAAACACCATATATTTT
CASSKGGSTRNTIYF
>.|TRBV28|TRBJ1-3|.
TGTGCCAGCAGTTTAGAGGTTGGGGGCACCATATATTTT
CASSLEVGGTIYF
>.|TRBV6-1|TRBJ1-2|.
TGTGCCAGCAGTGAAGGGAGTAGGGGCTATGGCTACACCTTC
CASSEGSRGYGYTF
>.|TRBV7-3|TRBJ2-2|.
TGTGCCAGCAGCTTAGAGGGCGCGACGGTACCTCGCACCGGGGAGCTGTTTTTT
CASSLEGATVPRTGELFF
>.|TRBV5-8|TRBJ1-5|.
TGTGCCAGCAGCTTGTGGACAGGCAATCAGCCCCAGCATTTT
CASSLWTGNQPQHF
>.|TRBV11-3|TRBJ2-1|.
TGTGCCAGCAGTTCCAGGGGGGATGAGCAGTTCTTC
CASSSRGDEQFF
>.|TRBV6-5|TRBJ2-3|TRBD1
TGTGCCAGCAGTGCGGACAGGCGCAGTTATACGCAGTATTTT
CASSADRRSYTQYF
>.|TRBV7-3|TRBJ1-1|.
TGTGCCAGCAGCCCCGGCTATGGGGGGCTGAACACTGAAGCTTTCTTT
CASSPGYGGLNTEAFF
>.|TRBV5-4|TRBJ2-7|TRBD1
TGTGCCAGCAGCTTATCCGGGACAGGACTGTACGAGCAGTACTTC
CASSLSGTGLYEQYF
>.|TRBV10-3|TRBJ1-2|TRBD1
TGTGCCATCAGGGGACAGGGAGGAATCTATGGCTACACCTTC
CAIRGQGGIYGYTF
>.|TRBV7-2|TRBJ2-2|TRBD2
TGTGCCAGCAGCCCCCGGGGGACTAGCGGGACCGGGGAGCTGTTTTTT
CASSPRGTSGTGELFF
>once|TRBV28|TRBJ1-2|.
TGTGCCAGCAACAACGGAATAGCTAACTATGGCTACACCTTC
CASNNGIANYGYTF
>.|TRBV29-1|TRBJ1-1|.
TGCAGCGTTGATGCCCCGAACACTGAAGCTTTCTTT
CSVDAPNTEAFF
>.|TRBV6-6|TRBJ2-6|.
TGTGCCAGCTCCTCTGGGGCCAACGTCCTGACTTTC
CASSSGANVLTF
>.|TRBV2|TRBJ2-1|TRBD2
TGTGCCAGCAGGGAGACTAGCGTTAACAATGAGCAGTTCTTC
CASRETSVNNEQFF
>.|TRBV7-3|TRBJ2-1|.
TGTGCCAGCAGCTCCCAAGGGGGCGGGAGGCGATATGAGCAGTTCTTC
CASSSQGGGRRYEQFF
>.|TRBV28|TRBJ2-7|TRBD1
TGTGCCAGCAGTTTAGCTCGGACAGGGTCCTACGAGCAGTACTTC
CASSLARTGSYEQYF
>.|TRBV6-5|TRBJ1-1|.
TGTGCCAGCAGCTTCCGTGGGGGCCCCACTGAAGCTTTCTTT
CASSFRGGPTEAFF
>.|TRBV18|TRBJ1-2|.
TGTGCCAGCTCACCCCGACTAGGGGAGGGCTACACCTTC
CASSPRLGEGYTF
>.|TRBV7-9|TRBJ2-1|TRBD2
TGTGCCAGCACCGGGACTAGCGGGAGAGTTTACAATGAGCAGTTCTTC
CASTGTSGRVYNEQFF
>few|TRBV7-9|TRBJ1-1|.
TGTGCCAGCAGCCAAGGCCTCCTTAGCTTCTTT
CASSQGLLSFF
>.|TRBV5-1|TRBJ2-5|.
TGCGCCAGCAGCCCCGGGGTAGAGCCCGGCATGAAGCAGTACTTC
CASSPGVEPGMKQYF
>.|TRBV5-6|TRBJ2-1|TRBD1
TGTGCCAGCAGCTTCTTGAACAGGGGCGATGAGCAGTTCTTC
CASSFLNRGDEQFF
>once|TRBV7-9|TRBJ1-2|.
TGTGCCATGGGGGCAGGGGACGACTATGGCTACACCTTC
CAMGAGDDYGYTF
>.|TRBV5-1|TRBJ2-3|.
TGCGCCAGCAACTCGCCCGGCGCGGTGGCAGATACGCAGTATTTT
CASNSPGAVADTQYF
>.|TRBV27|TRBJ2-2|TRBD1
TGTGCCAGCACCCCAGACAGGGCCACCGGGGAGCTGTTTTTT
CASTPDRATGELFF